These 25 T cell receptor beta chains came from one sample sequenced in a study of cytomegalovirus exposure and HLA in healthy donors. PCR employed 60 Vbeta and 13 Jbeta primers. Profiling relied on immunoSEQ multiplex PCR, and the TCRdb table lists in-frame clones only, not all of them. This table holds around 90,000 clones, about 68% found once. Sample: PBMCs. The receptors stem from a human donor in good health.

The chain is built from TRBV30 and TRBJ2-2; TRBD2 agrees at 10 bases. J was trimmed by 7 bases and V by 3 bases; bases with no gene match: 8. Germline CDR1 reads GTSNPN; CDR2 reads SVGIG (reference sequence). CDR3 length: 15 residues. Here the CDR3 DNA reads TGTGCCTGGAGCACCCGGAGCGGGGGGGGCGGGGAGCTGTTTTTT. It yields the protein CAWSTRSGGGGELFF.

CDR3 loop: CASSVDARGLPNEKLFF. The CDR3 bases are TGTGCCAGCAGCGTAGATGCCAGGGGCCTCCCTAATGAAAAACTGTTTTTT. V gene TRBV9 combines with J gene TRBJ1-4, with D tentatively TRBD1 (6 bases). The CDR3 sequence is 17 residues long. Germline loops: CDR1 SGDLS, CDR2 YYNGEE. Deletions cut 0 bases from V and 3 bases from J, with 15 bases between. The whole variable domain, filled in from reference TRBV9 and TRBJ1-4, reads DSGVTQTPKHLITATGQRVTLRCSPRSGDLSVYWYQQSLDQGLQFLIQYYNGEERAKGNILERFSAQQFPDLHSELNLSSLELGDSALYFCASSVDARGLPNEKLFFGSGTQLSVL.

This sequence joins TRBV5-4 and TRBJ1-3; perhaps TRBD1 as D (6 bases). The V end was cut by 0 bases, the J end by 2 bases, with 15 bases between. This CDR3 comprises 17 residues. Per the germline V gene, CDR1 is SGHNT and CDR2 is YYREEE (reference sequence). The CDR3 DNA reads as TGTGCCAGCAGCTTGGTAGGGGGGGGGCTTGCTGGAAACACCATATATTTT. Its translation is CASSLVGGGLAGNTIYF.

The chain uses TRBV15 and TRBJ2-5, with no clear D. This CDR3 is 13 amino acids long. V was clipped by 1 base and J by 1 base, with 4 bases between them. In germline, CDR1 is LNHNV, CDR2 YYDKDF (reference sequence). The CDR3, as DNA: TGTGCCACCAGCAGAGTCCTCCAAGAGACCCAGTACTTC. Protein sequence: CATSRVLQETQYF.

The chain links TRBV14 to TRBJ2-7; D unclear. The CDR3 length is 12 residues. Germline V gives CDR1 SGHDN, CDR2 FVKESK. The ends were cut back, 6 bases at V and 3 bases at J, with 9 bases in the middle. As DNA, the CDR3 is TGTGCCAGCAGTCATAGCAGCTACGAGCAGTACTTC. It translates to CASSHSSYEQYF. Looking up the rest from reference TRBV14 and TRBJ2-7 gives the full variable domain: EAGVTQFPSHSVIEKGQTVTLRCDPISGHDNLYWYRRVMGKEIKFLLHFVKESKQDESGMPNNRFLAERTGGTYSTLKVQPAELEDSGVYFCASSHSSYEQYFGPGTRLTVT.

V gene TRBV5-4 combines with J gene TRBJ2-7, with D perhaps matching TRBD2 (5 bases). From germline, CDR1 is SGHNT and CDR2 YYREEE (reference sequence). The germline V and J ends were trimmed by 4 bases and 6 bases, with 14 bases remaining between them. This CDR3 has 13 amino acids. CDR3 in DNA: TGTGCCAGCAGCGTCCGAGCGGTCGCCGAGCAGTACTTC. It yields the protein CASSVRAVAEQYF.

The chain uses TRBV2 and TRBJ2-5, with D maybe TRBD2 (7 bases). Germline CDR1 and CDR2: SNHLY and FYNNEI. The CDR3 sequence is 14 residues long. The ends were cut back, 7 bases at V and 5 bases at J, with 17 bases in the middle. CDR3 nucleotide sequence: TGTGCCAGCAACGCCCGCGGGGGCGCGGAGACCCAGTACTTC. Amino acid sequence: CASNARGGAETQYF.

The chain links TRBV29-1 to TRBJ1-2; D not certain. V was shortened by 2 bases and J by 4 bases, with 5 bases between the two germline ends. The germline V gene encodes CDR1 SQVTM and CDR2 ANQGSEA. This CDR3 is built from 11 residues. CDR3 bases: TGCAGCGTTGAATACGGCTATGGCTACACCTTC. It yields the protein CSVEYGYGYTF. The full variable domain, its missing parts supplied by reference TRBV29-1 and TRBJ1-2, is SAVISQKPSRDICQRGTSLTIQCQVDSQVTMMFWYRQQPGQSLTLIATANQGSEATYESGFVIDKFPISRPNLTFSTLTVSNMSPEDSSIYLCSVEYGYGYTFGSGTRLTVV.

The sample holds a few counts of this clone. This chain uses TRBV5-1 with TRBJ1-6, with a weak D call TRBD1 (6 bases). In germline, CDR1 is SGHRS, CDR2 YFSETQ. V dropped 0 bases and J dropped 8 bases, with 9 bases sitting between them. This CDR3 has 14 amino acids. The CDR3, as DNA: TGCGCCAGCAGCTTGGACAGGGTGGATTCACCCCTCCACTTT. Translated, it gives CASSLDRVDSPLHF. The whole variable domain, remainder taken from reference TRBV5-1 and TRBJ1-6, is KAGVTQTPRYLIKTRGQQVTLSCSPISGHRSVSWYQQTPGQGLQFLFEYFSETQRNKGNFPGRFSGRQFSNSRSEMNVSTLELGDSALYLCASSLDRVDSPLHFGNGTRLTVT.

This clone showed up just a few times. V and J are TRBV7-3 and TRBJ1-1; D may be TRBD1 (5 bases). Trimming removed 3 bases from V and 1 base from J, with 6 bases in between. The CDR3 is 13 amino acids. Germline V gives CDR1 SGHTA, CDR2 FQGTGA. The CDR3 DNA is TGTGCCAGCAGCTTTGGGGCGAACACTGAAGCTTTCTTT. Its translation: CASSFGANTEAFF.

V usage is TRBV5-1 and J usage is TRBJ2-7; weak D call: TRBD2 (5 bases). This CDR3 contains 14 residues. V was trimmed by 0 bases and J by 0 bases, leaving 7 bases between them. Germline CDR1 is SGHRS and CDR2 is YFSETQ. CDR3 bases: TGCGCCAGCAGCTTGGCCACTAGCTCCTACGAGCAGTACTTC. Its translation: CASSLATSSYEQYF.

The CDR3 DNA reads as TGTGCCAGCAGCTTTCAACCGGGACTTGATACGCAGTATTTT. It specifies CASSFQPGLDTQYF. The chain links TRBV5-8 to TRBJ2-3; possibly TRBD2 for D (6 bases). Per germline, CDR1 SGHTS and CDR2 YDEGEE. The V end was cut by 2 bases, the J end by 6 bases, with 13 bases between. This CDR3 contains 14 residues.

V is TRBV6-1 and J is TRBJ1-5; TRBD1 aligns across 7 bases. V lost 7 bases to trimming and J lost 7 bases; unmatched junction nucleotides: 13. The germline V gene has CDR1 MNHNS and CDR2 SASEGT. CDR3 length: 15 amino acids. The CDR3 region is CASTFQLQGMQPQHF. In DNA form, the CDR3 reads TGTGCCAGCACCTTCCAATTACAGGGGATGCAGCCCCAGCATTTT.

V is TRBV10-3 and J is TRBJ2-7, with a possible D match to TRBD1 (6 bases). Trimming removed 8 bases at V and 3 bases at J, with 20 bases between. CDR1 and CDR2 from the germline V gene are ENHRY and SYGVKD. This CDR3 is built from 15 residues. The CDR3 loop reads CAISNRVGVSYEQYF. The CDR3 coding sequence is TGTGCCATCTCGAACAGGGTAGGGGTAAGCTACGAGCAGTACTTC.

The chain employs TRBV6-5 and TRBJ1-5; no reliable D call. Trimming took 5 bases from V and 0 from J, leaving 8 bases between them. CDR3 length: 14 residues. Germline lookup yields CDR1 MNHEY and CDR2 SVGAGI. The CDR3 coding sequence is TGTGCCAGCAGTCAAGAGTATAGCAATCAGCCCCAGCATTTT. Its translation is CASSQEYSNQPQHF.

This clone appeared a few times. The CDR3 protein is CASSVARVDEQYF. The DNA of the CDR3 is TGTGCCAGCAGTGTCGCCAGGGTAGACGAGCAGTACTTC. The J gene is TRBJ2-7, the V gene TRBV2; D might be TRBD1 (5 bases). Per germline, CDR1 SNHLY and CDR2 FYNNEI. This CDR3 contains 13 residues. V lost 4 bases, J lost 5 bases, and 12 bases lay in between.

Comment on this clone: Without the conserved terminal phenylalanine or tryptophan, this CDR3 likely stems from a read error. This CDR3 reads CASSLYTGELFV. DNA for the CDR3: TGTGCCAGCAGCCTATACACCGGGGAGCTGTTTGTT. The V and J genes are TRBV7-3 and TRBJ2-2; no clear D gene. CDR1 is SGHTA and CDR2 is FQGTGA in the germline V gene. The V end was cut by 5 bases, the J end by 3 bases, with 4 bases between. This CDR3 is built from 12 residues.

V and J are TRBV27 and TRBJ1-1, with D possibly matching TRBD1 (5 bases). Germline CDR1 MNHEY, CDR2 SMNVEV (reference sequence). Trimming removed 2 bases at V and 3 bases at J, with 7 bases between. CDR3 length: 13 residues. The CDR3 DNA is TGTGCCAGCAGTTTACGGGGGTACACTGAAGCTTTCTTT. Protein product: CASSLRGYTEAFF.

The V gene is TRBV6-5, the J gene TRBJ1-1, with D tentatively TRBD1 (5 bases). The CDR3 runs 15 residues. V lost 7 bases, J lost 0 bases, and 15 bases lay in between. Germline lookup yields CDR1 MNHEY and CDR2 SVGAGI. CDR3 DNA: TGTGCCAGCACCAACCAGGGCAGGCTGAACACTGAAGCTTTCTTT. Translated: CASTNQGRLNTEAFF.

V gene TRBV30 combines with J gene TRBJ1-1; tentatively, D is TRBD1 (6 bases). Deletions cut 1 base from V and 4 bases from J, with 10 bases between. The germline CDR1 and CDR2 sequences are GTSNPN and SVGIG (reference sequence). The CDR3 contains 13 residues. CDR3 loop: CAWSDRVFTEAFF. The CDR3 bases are TGTGCCTGGAGTGACAGGGTATTCACTGAAGCTTTCTTT.

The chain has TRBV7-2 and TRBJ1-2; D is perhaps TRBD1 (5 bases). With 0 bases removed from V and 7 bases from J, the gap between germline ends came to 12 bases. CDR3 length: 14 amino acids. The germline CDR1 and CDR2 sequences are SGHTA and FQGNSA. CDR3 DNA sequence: TGTGCCAGCAGCTTAGCTCAGGGATCCGGTGGCTACACCTTC. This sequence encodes CASSLAQGSGGYTF.

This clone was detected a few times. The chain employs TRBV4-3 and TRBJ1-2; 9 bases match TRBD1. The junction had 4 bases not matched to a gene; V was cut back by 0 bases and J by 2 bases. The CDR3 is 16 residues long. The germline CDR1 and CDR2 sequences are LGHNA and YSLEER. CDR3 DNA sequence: TGCGCCAGCAGCCAAGAGGGACAGGGTGGGAACTATGGCTACACCTTC. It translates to CASSQEGQGGNYGYTF.

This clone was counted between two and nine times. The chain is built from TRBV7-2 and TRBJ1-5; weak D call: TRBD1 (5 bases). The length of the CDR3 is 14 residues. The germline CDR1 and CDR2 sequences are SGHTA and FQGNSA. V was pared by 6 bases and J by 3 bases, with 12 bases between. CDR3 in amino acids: CASRPGDLNQPQHF. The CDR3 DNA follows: TGTGCCAGCAGACCGGGGGACCTCAATCAGCCCCAGCATTTT.

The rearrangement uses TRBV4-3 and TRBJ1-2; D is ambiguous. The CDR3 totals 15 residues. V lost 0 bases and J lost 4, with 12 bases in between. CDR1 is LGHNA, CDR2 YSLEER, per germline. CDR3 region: CASSQDSTTGYGYTF. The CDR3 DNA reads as TGCGCCAGCAGCCAAGATAGCACCACGGGCTATGGCTACACCTTC.

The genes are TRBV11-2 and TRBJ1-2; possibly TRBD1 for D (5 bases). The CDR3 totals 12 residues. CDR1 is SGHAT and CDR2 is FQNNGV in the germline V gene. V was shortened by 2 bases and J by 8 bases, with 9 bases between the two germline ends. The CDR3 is CASSLQRGGYTF. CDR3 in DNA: TGTGCCAGCAGCTTACAACGGGGGGGCTACACCTTC.